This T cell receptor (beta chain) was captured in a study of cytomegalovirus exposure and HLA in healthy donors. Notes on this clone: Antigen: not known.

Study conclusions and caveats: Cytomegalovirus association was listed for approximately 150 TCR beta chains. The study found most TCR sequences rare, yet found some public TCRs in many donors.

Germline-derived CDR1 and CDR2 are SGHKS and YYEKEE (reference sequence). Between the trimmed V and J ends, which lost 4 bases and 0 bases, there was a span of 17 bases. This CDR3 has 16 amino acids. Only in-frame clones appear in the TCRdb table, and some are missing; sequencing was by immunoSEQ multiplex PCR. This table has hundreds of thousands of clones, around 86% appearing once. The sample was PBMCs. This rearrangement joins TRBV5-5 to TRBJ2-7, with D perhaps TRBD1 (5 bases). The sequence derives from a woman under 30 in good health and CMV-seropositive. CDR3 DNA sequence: TGTGCCAGCAGCCCGGCATTTGAGGACAACTCCTACGAGCAGTACTTC. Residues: CASSPAFEDNSYEQYF. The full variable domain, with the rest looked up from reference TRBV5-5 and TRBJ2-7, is DAGVTQSPTHLIKTRGQQVTLRCSPISGHKSVSWYQQVLGQGPQFIFQYYEKEERGRGNFPDRFSARQFPNYSSELNVNALLLGDSALYLCASSPAFEDNSYEQYFGPGTRLTVT.